This T cell receptor (beta chain) was profiled in a study of T cell responses to AZD1222 COVID-19 vaccine. Study background: Whether given at about 4 or about 12 weeks, second doses were pooled. Study outcomes and limitations: Spike-spanning, vaccine-associated CD4 TCRs were dominant at 160-218 and 743-854. The study identified only 6 or 7 AZD1222 recipients as seropositive at baseline. Close to half of spike-specific TCRs reportedly recognize unmutated variant regions.

Unmatched junction bases numbered 5, after V lost 4 bases and J lost 7 bases. Germline V gene sequence: CDR1 SNHLY, CDR2 FYNNEI. This CDR3 contains 15 residues. On this clone itself: What it recognizes is unknown.

Sequencing was performed with immunoSEQ multiplex PCR; in TCRdb, only in-frame clones are kept and a portion is missing. The repertoire holds under 200,000 clones, with about 94% as singletons. V gene TRBV2 combines with J gene TRBJ1-6, with 9 bases lining up with TRBD1. The source material was peripheral blood, sampled on day 0 of AZD1222 vaccination. The receptor was derived from an adult in good health. CDR3 nucleotide sequence: TGTGCCAGCAGTGTTGACAGGGGGACGAATTCACCCCTCCACTTT. This encodes CASSVDRGTNSPLHF.